This TCR beta chain appears in the sequencing data of a study of identifying expanded T cells in peripheral blood. V was clipped by 0 bases and J by 2 bases, with 9 bases between them. Looked up from germline, CDR1 is LGHNA and CDR2 is YNFKEQ. The CDR3 contains 15 residues. Data came from immunoSEQ multiplex PCR; TCRdb stores just in-frame clones and leaves some out. Of around 130,000 clones detected, approximately 86% appear once; the ten largest clones hold roughly 8%. On this clone: The antigen remains unidentified.

No infections or other immune events were documented during collection. The study's findings and limits: Over about two and four weeks, about 15 and 18 clones changed, versus around 1.3 between replicates. Clone count variance between roughly two-week samples rose with total template count.

The sequence came from a person aged 18 to 75 in good health. What was sequenced was blood. The V call is TRBV4-2, the J call TRBJ2-3; D may be TRBD1 or TRBD2 (5 bases each). As DNA, the CDR3 is TGTGCCAGCAGCCAAGATAGTGGGACCACAGATACGCAGTATTTT. Amino acids: CASSQDSGTTDTQYF.